This paragraph covers one T cell receptor beta chain sequence. Its antigen is not known. This sample is part of a study of radiotherapy plus CTLA-4 blockade in lung cancer. Overall study findings and caveats: Tumor-derived TCR clones expanded in blood after radiotherapy plus ipilimumab.

CDR3 length: 13 amino acids. V gave up 4 bases and J gave up 4 bases, with 10 bases separating them. Germline V gives CDR1 MNHNS, CDR2 SASEGT. Profiled with immunoSEQ multiplex PCR; TCRdb holds only in-frame clones, not every one. The sample lists some 110,000 clones, just under 80% occurring once. The material sequenced was peripheral blood, taken from a patient treated with radiotherapy plus ipilimumab. This TCR was recovered from a human donor with non-small cell lung cancer who had a partial response to radiotherapy plus ipilimumab. The V and J genes are TRBV6-1 and TRBJ2-5; possible D gene TRBD2, 6 bases. This CDR3 is CASSVEGGETQYF. The CDR3 DNA sequence: TGTGCCAGCAGTGTGGAGGGTGGAGAGACCCAGTACTTC.